Shown below are 22 T cell receptor beta chains from a single sample sequenced in a study of T-cell reconstitution after alpha-beta-depleted transplantation in children. Preparation of the TCRbeta library was carried out with unique molecular identifiers. MiXCR, run by TCRdb on the PCR reads, gives a single entry per CDR3 protein. This table has about 230,000 distinct CDR3 sequences, about 9.2% appearing once. Sequencing was performed on PBMCs from the stem cell graft donor, taken from the stem cell graft. These TCRs come from a human donor who donated a stem cell graft to a child with acute lymphoblastic leukemia.

The chain recombines TRBV5-5 with TRBJ1-6; no clear D. Germline CDR1 and CDR2: SGHKS and YYEKEE (reference sequence). V was trimmed by 4 bases and J by 7 bases, leaving 6 bases between them. The CDR3 runs to 12 residues. The DNA for the CDR3 is TGTGCCAGCAGCCGACTAAATTCACCCCTCCACTTT. It yields the protein CASSRLNSPLHF.

At least ten counts were recorded for this clonotype. The chain links TRBV29-1 to TRBJ2-2, with D uncertain. This CDR3 has 12 amino acids. The germline gives CDR1 SQVTM, CDR2 ANQGSEA. Trimming pared 7 bases from V and 4 bases from J, leaving 10 bases between. The CDR3 DNA reads as TGCAGCGGGCATCTAGGCACCGGGGAGCTGTTTTTT. Encoded protein: CSGHLGTGELFF.

The chain uses TRBV28 and TRBJ1-2; D unclear. The CDR3 consists of 13 residues. Germline CDR1 is MDHEN and CDR2 is SYDVKM. Trimming took 7 bases from V and 7 from J, leaving 16 bases between them. The DNA for the CDR3 is TGTGCCAGCAACGCCCCCCCTTGGATTGGCTACACCTTC. Its translation is CASNAPPWIGYTF.

This clonotype was detected ten times or more. This sequence joins TRBV24-1 and TRBJ2-1; 7 nucleotides align to TRBD2. Germline V gives CDR1 KGHDR, CDR2 SFDVKD. Unmatched junction bases numbered 5, after V lost 3 bases and J lost 4 bases. The CDR3 is 15 residues long. CDR3 sequence: CATSDPSGAYNEQFF. In DNA, the CDR3 is TGTGCCACCAGTGATCCTAGCGGAGCTTACAATGAGCAGTTCTTC.

The rearrangement joins TRBV18 to TRBJ1-3; D might be TRBD1 (6 bases). From germline, CDR1 is KGHSH and CDR2 LQKENI. CDR3 length: 16 residues. V lost 3 bases, J lost 3 bases, and 15 bases lay in between. The CDR3 sequence is CASSPEAGARGNTIYF. The CDR3 region has the DNA TGTGCCAGCTCACCCGAGGCGGGGGCGCGTGGAAACACCATATATTTT. Drawing the rest from reference TRBV18 and TRBJ1-3, the complete variable domain is NAGVMQNPRHLVRRRGQEARLRCSPMKGHSHVYWYRQLPEEGLKFMVYLQKENIIDESGMPKERFSAEFPKEGPSILRIQQVVRGDSAAYFCASSPEAGARGNTIYFGEGSWLTVV.

There are a few counts of this clonotype. The chain has TRBV20-1 and TRBJ2-7; D unresolved. The CDR3 is 12 amino acids. Trimming took off 7 bases at V and 7 bases at J, with 17 bases between the two ends. Germline V gene lookup returns CDR1 DFQATT and CDR2 SNEGSKA (reference sequence). In DNA, the CDR3 is TGCAGTGTTCCGGCAGGCTTGAGTGAGCAGTACTTC. Protein sequence: CSVPAGLSEQYF.

Ten or more counts support this clonotype. The V gene is TRBV20-1, the J gene TRBJ2-5; D perhaps matches TRBD1 (6 bases). V dropped 4 bases and J dropped 4 bases, with 13 bases sitting between them. The CDR3 is 13 residues long. The V gene's germline CDR1 is DFQATT and CDR2 SNEGSKA (reference sequence). In nucleotides, the CDR3 is TGCAGTGCTACCGGACAGAGGGGAGAGACCCAGTACTTC. It yields the protein CSATGQRGETQYF.

The table lists this clonotype with many counts. V gene TRBV25-1 combines with J gene TRBJ2-7; D gene unclear. From germline, CDR1 is MGHDK and CDR2 SYGVNS. With 4 bases removed from V and 6 bases from J, the gap between germline ends came to 13 bases. The CDR3 is 13 amino acids. DNA for the CDR3: TGTGCCAGCAGTGGCCCATACATAGTCGAGCAGTACTTC. This encodes CASSGPYIVEQYF.

At least ten counts were recorded for this clonotype. This chain connects TRBV5-1 to TRBJ1-4; 8 nucleotides agree with TRBD1. CDR1 and CDR2 from the germline V gene are SGHRS and YFSETQ. The V and J ends lost 1 base and 10 bases, in that order; junction bases with no gene match: 6. The CDR3 totals 14 residues. The CDR3 DNA reads as TGCGCCAGCAGCTTGTCCGGGACAGGAGGAAAACTGTTTTTT. Translation: CASSLSGTGGKLFF.

This chain joins TRBV29-1 and TRBJ1-4, with 9 bases identical to TRBD1. Germline V CDR1 and CDR2: SQVTM, ANQGSEA. CDR3 length: 13 residues. The junction had 4 bases not matched to a gene; V was cut back by 6 bases and J by 5 bases. CDR3: CSVRQGGNEKLFF. As DNA, the CDR3 is TGCAGCGTGAGACAGGGGGGGAATGAAAAACTGTTTTTT.

There are many counts of this clonotype. The chain carries TRBV15 and TRBJ2-1; D not certain. The CDR3 is 14 residues long. CDR1 is LNHNV and CDR2 is YYDKDF in the germline V gene (reference sequence). V was trimmed by 0 bases and J by 7 bases, leaving 10 bases between them. The CDR3 DNA is TGTGCCACCAGCAGAGATAAGGTAGTAAATGAGCAGTTCTTC. Translation gives CATSRDKVVNEQFF.

In its sample, this clonotype was seen many times. The chain employs TRBV20-1 and TRBJ1-5, with D perhaps TRBD1 (5 bases). There are 12 residues in the CDR3. V dropped 6 bases and J dropped 6 bases, with 12 bases sitting between them. In germline, CDR1 is DFQATT, CDR2 SNEGSKA (reference sequence). CDR3 sequence reads: CSARAGVQPQHF. DNA for the CDR3: TGCAGTGCCCGGGCGGGGGTTCAGCCCCAGCATTTT.

The gene calls are TRBV7-2 and TRBJ2-1; possibly TRBD1 or TRBD2 for D (5 bases each). V was cut by 5 bases and J by 6 bases, with 11 bases left in between. Germline V CDR1 and CDR2: SGHTA, FQGNSA. This CDR3 comprises 13 residues. CDR3 region: CASSRRDGNEQFF. The CDR3 nucleotides read TGTGCCAGCAGCCGACGGGACGGCAATGAGCAGTTCTTC.

This clonotype was recorded many times. CDR3 residues: CSVEGQGKAFF. CDR3 coding DNA: TGCAGCGTTGAAGGACAGGGAAAAGCTTTCTTT. The chain recombines TRBV29-1 with TRBJ1-1; TRBD1 agrees at 7 bases. CDR3 length: 11 amino acids. The germline V gene has CDR1 SQVTM and CDR2 ANQGSEA. V dropped 1 base and J dropped 9; count of bases not matched to a gene: 2.

This clonotype was detected only a few times. The gene calls are TRBV20-1 and TRBJ1-2; D not resolved. The V and J ends lost 4 bases and 3 bases respectively, with 12 bases between them. CDR1 is DFQATT and CDR2 is SNEGSKA in the germline V gene (reference sequence). The CDR3 is made up of 13 amino acids. This CDR3 is CSAIALTHYGYTF. CDR3 nucleotide sequence: TGCAGTGCTATCGCCCTCACCCACTATGGCTACACCTTC.

V is TRBV2 and J is TRBJ1-3; D might be TRBD1 (5 bases). This CDR3 has 14 residues. Trimming stripped 1 base from V and 2 bases from J, with 6 bases between. Germline V gene data show CDR1 as SNHLY and CDR2 as FYNNEI. The CDR3 DNA reads as TGTGCCAGCAGTGAAGGCAGGGCTGGAAACACCATATATTTT. As protein: CASSEGRAGNTIYF.

This clonotype came up a few times. The chain employs TRBV12-3 or TRBV12-4 and TRBJ1-2; perhaps TRBD1 as D (5 bases). Trimming pared 6 bases from V and 2 bases from J, leaving 16 bases between. This CDR3 is built from 15 residues. DNA for the CDR3: TGTGCCAGCAGCCCGACAGCTACCCTAAACTATGGCTACACCTTC. It specifies CASSPTATLNYGYTF.

The chain carries TRBV4-2 and TRBJ1-1; D is ambiguous. Germline loops: CDR1 LGHNA, CDR2 YNFKEQ. Trimming stripped 0 bases from V and 7 bases from J, with 12 bases between. CDR3 length equals 14 residues. This CDR3 reads CASSQDADGYEAFF. CDR3 coding DNA: TGTGCCAGCAGCCAAGATGCTGACGGTTATGAAGCTTTCTTT.

This chain links TRBV9 with TRBJ2-2; 13 nucleotides line up with TRBD2. This CDR3 comprises 19 residues. Germline CDR1 SGDLS, CDR2 YYNGEE. V shed 4 bases and J 3 bases; nucleotides not matched to a gene: 12. The CDR3: CASSSTPTSGGYYTGELFF. DNA of the CDR3: TGTGCCAGCAGCTCGACTCCGACTAGCGGGGGGTATTACACCGGGGAGCTGTTTTTT. Complete variable domain (other parts from reference TRBV9 and TRBJ2-2): DSGVTQTPKHLITATGQRVTLRCSPRSGDLSVYWYQQSLDQGLQFLIQYYNGEERAKGNILERFSAQQFPDLHSELNLSSLELGDSALYFCASSSTPTSGGYYTGELFFGEGSRLTVL.

The genes are TRBV6-2 or TRBV6-3 and TRBJ2-7, with 8 bases that match TRBD2. After removal of 7 bases from V and 6 bases from J, the junction contained 11 bases not matched to a gene. The CDR3 is made up of 14 amino acids. Germline V gene sequence: CDR1 MNHEY, CDR2 SVGEGT. CDR3 loop: CASIQLAEAGEQYF. The CDR3 region has the DNA TGTGCCAGCATTCAACTAGCGGAAGCGGGCGAGCAGTACTTC.

A single count supports this clonotype. A read error may explain this, as a much larger clone is one base away. The V call is TRBV27, the J call TRBJ2-5; 12 nucleotides line up with TRBD1. The CDR3 runs to 16 residues. Germline V gives CDR1 MNHEY, CDR2 SMNVEV (reference sequence). The CDR3 region is CTSSSTGTGGARTQYF. DNA for the CDR3: TGTACCAGCAGTTCCACAGGGACAGGGGGCGCGAGGACCCAGTACTTC.

This clonotype was counted many times. V usage is TRBV3-1 and J usage is TRBJ2-2, with a weak D call TRBD1 (6 bases). The CDR3 covers 16 residues. V was clipped by 3 bases and J by 5 bases, with 16 bases between them. Germline lookup yields CDR1 LGHDT and CDR2 YNNKEL (reference sequence). In nucleotides, the CDR3 is TGTGCCAGCAGCCAGAGGCAGGGGCTCCGGACCGGGGAGCTGTTTTTT. It yields the protein CASSQRQGLRTGELFF.